Listed here are 9 T cell receptor beta chains from one sample, sequenced in a study of T cells in women clearing cervical HPV infection. Assay: immunoSEQ multiplex PCR; the TCRdb copy retains only in-frame clones and omits some. The sample has some 40,000 clones. The source material was blood buffy coat. These receptors all stem from a woman between 18 and 70 years old with a cervical HPV16 infection that either progressed to CIN3+ or cleared (not recorded which).

Comment on this clone: Coverage ceases 3 residues before the CDR3 finishes, and the germline J gene fills in the end. This chain uses TRBV7-9 with TRBJ2-2; D unclear. V dropped 5 bases and J dropped 3 bases, with 7 bases sitting between them. The CDR3 extends over 13 amino acids. Germline CDR1 SEHNR, CDR2 FQNEAQ (reference sequence). The CDR3 sequence is CASSPDYTGELFF. The part of the CDR3 DNA that was read is TGTGCCAGCAGCCCTGACTACACCGGGGAG.

Worth noting for this clone: Read coverage stops 3 residues before the CDR3 terminus; the germline J gene supplies the remainder. Other nucleotide sequences from this sample produce the same CDR3. The chain carries TRBV7-8 and TRBJ2-3; D is unresolved. Germline CDR1 reads SGHVS; CDR2 reads FQNEAQ. The V end lost 2 bases, the J end lost 0 bases, and 6 bases lay between the germline ends. The CDR3 is 14 residues long. CDR3 residues: CASSLTASTDTQYF. The CDR3 DNA, read in part, is TGTGCCAGCAGCTTAACTGCTAGCACAGATACG.

On this clone itself: The read halts 3 residues ahead of the CDR3 end, with the missing end drawn from the germline J gene. V gene TRBV7-9 combines with J gene TRBJ2-3; 8 bases align to TRBD2. The CDR3 runs to 15 residues. V gave up 3 bases and J gave up 0 bases; unmatched junction bases: 2. Germline V CDR1 and CDR2: SEHNR, FQNEAQ (reference sequence). This CDR3 reads CASSFSGTSTDTQYF. CDR3 DNA (partial): TGTGCCAGCAGCTTTAGCGGGACTAGCACAGATACG. The full variable domain, completed using reference TRBV7-9 and TRBJ2-3, is DTGVSQNPRHKITKRGQNVTFRCDPISEHNRLYWYRQTLGQGPEFLTYFQNEAQLEKSRLLSDRFSAERPKGSFSTLEIQRTEQGDSAMYLCASSFSGTSTDTQYFGPGTRLTVL.

Concerning this clone itself: Read data end 3 residues before the CDR3 end; the end is taken from the germline J gene. The rearrangement uses TRBV20-1 and TRBJ1-6; no clear D gene. This CDR3 is built from 13 residues. Trimming stripped 3 bases from V and 9 bases from J, with 12 bases between. Germline V gene sequence: CDR1 DFQATT, CDR2 SNEGSKA (reference sequence). CDR3 amino acids: CSASGPLGSPLHF. The covered CDR3 bases are TGCAGTGCTAGTGGTCCCCTAGGTTCACCC.

Concerning this clone itself: The read ends 3 residues shy of where the CDR3 ends; the end is completed using the germline J gene. The V and J genes are TRBV20-1 and TRBJ1-1; TRBD1 might be the D (6 bases). CDR3 length equals 12 residues. Germline V gene data show CDR1 as DFQATT and CDR2 as SNEGSKA (reference sequence). The germline V and J ends were trimmed by 6 bases and 1 base, with 9 bases remaining between them. The sequenced CDR3 bases are TGCAGTGCCCTAGGGGGGAACACTGAA. It yields the protein CSALGGNTE. The full CDR3 reads CSALGGNTEAFF.

The CDR3 sequence is CSAQKEDEKLFF. The CDR3 bases that were read are TGCAGCGCCCAGAAAGAAGATGAAAAA. The V gene is TRBV29-1, the J gene TRBJ1-4; D is unclear. The CDR3 end lies 3 residues beyond the end of the read and is filled in from the germline J gene. This CDR3 region has 12 residues. V dropped 7 bases and J dropped 6 bases, with 12 bases sitting between them. In germline, CDR1 is SQVTM, CDR2 ANQGSEA.

Details on this clone: The read ends 3 residues early relative to the CDR3; the germline J gene fills the gap. V is TRBV4-2 and J is TRBJ2-3; 8 nucleotides match TRBD2. Germline CDR1 and CDR2: LGHNA and YNFKEQ. J was trimmed by 2 bases and V by 1 base; bases with no gene match: 17. CDR3 size: 20 residues. The CDR3 loop is CASSQGGGAGVSRSTDTQYF. CDR3 bases read: TGTGCCAGCAGCCAAGGGGGGGGAGCGGGAGTAAGCCGGTCCACAGATACG.

As regards this clone: Sequencing ends 3 residues short of the CDR3 end; the germline J gene provides the rest. The rearrangement uses TRBV7-9 and TRBJ2-7; D is ambiguous. Trimming shortened V by 4 bases and J by 6 bases, and 10 bases separated the two germline ends. CDR3 length equals 12 residues. The V gene's germline CDR1 is SEHNR and CDR2 FQNEAQ (reference sequence). The DNA read from the CDR3 is TGTGCCAGCAGCTCGCCCTCGGGCGAG. It translates to CASSSPSGE. The entire CDR3 protein is CASSSPSGEQYF. Using reference TRBV7-9 and TRBJ2-7 for the parts outside the CDR3, the full variable domain is DTGVSQNPRHKITKRGQNVTFRCDPISEHNRLYWYRQTLGQGPEFLTYFQNEAQLEKSRLLSDRFSAERPKGSFSTLEIQRTEQGDSAMYLCASSSPSGEQYFGPGTRLTVT.

Points on this clone: Read sequence stops 3 residues before the CDR3 end, and the germline J gene provides the missing end. This chain links TRBV2 with TRBJ1-2, with 10 bases that match TRBD1. The CDR3 loop spans 13 amino acids. Germline values: CDR1 SNHLY, CDR2 FYNNEI. The chain's CDR3 is CASKGQGRGGYTF. The sequenced part of the CDR3 DNA is TGTGCCAGCAAGGGACAGGGGAGAGGAGGC.